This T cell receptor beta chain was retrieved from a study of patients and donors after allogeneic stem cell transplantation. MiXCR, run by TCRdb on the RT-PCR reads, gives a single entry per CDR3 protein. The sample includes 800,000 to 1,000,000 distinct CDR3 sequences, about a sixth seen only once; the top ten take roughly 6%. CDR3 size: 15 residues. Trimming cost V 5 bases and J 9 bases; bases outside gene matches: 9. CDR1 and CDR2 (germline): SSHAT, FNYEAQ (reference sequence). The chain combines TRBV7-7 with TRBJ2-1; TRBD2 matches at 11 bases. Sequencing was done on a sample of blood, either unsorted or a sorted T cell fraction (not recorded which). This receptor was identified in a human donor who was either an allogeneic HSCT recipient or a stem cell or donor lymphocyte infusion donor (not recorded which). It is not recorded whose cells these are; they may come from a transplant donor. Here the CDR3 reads CASSDSGRAGSEQFF. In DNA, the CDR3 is TGTGCCAGCAGCGATAGCGGGAGGGCGGGGAGTGAGCAGTTCTTC.